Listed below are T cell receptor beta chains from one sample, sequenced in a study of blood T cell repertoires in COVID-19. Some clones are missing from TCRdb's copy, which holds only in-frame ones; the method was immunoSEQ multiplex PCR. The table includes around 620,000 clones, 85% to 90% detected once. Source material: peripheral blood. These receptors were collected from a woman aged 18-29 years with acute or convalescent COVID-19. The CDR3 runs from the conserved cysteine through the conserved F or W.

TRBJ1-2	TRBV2	CASRAGGLGGYTF
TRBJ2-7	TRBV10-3	CAISEQGLEQYF
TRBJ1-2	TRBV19	CASSPGTGGNYGYTF
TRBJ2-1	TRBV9	CASSVGGAYNEQFF
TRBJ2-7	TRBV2	CASSGGGADTYEQYF
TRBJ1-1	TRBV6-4	CASSVGRGTEAFF
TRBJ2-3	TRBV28	CASSFRQHLTDTQYF
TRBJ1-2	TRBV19	CATLGQTFTNYGYTF
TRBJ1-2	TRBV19	CASSILRGEYGYTF
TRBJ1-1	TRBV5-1	CASSHPDRGRETEAFF
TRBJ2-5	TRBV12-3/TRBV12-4	CASTSGLEETQYF
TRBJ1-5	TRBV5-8	CASSPGHFSNQPQHF
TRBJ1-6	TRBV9	CASSPGQGKINSPLHF
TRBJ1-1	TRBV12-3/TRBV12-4	CASSGRGTEAFF
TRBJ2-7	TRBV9	CASSVRTGNVHEQYF
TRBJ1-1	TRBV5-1	CASQGVSEAFF
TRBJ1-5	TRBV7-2	CASSPGDINQPQHF
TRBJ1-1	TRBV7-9	CASNAQGRDTEAFF
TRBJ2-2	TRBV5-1	CASSLGGGVTGELFF
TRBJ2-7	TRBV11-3	CASSSRGAGYEQYF
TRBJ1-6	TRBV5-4	CASSQQPNSPLHF
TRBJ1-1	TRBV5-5	CASSLAAGTEAFF
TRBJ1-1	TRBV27	CASSLSIQTLDTEAFF
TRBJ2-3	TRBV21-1	CASIKQVNFFTDTQYF
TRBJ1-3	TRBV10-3	CAILEGSSGNTIYF
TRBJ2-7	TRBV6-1	CASSEDSGSSYEQYF
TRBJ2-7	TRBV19	CASSRETGSPNEQYF
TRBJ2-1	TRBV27	CASRSPLGRGSDNEQFF
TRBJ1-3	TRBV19	CASSMFRDREDTIYF
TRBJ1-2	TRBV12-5	CASGIAGGHYGYTF
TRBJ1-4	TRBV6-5	CATSKGAGRGEKLFF
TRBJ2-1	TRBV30	CAWNPHGGGSYNEQFF
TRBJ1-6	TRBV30	CAWSEKAGDGDSPLHF
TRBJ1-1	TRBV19	CASSMGAMGTEAFF
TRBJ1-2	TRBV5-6	CASSLVRHRYGYTF
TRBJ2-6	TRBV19	CASSIRGQAAVLTF
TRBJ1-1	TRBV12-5	CASGSQTPRTGRNMNTEAFF
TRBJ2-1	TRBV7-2	CASSFRTVPWNEQFF
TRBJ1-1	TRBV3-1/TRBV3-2	CASSPSPGRTEAFF
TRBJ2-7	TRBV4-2	CASSRGGSSHEQYF
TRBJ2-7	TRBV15	CATKRVRDRGPREEQYF
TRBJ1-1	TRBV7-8	CASSLRFSRAGETFEAFF
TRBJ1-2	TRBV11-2	CASSLQPGTVYGYTF
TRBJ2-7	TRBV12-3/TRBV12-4	CASRGTAAYEQYF
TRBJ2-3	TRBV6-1	CASSALGAGGGNTQYF
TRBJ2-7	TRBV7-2	CASSQGSGALYEQYF
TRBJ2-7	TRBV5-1	CASSFGSPPAYEQYF
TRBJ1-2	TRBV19	CASSHHPGQGANGYTF